The next 9 T cell receptor beta chains were all read from a single sample in a study of blood T cell repertoires in COVID-19. Assay used: immunoSEQ multiplex PCR; TCRdb lists only in-frame clones, some missing. The data contain 200,000 to 250,000 clones, about 90% of them singletons. Sequencing was carried out using peripheral blood. These receptors all come from a man aged 40-49 years with active or convalescent COVID-19.

In this sample, this clone turned up once. This chain uses TRBV28 with TRBJ1-2; D is undetermined. Germline-derived CDR1 and CDR2 are MDHEN and SYDVKM. The length of the CDR3 is 15 residues. V was pared by 7 bases and J by 6 bases, with 21 bases between. The CDR3: CASTPTNGRADGYTF. As DNA, the CDR3 is TGTGCCAGCACTCCGACGAACGGGAGGGCCGATGGCTACACCTTC.

The chain combines TRBV7-2 with TRBJ2-1, with 8 nucleotides matching TRBD2. V shed 7 bases and J 4 bases; nucleotides not matched to a gene: 9. The CDR3 is made up of 15 amino acids. Germline V gene lookup returns CDR1 SGHTA and CDR2 FQGNSA. The CDR3 DNA is TGTGCCAGCACCCTGGGAACTAGCGGATACAATGAGCAGTTCTTC. This gives the protein CASTLGTSGYNEQFF.

The chain has TRBV3-1 (or the pseudogene TRBV3-2) and TRBJ2-3; 10 bases match TRBD2. Germline CDR1 LGHDT, CDR2 YNNKEL (reference sequence). The CDR3 spans 16 residues. The J segment lost 0 bases and the V segment lost 4 bases, leaving 4 bases of the junction unmatched. DNA of the CDR3: TGTGCCAGCAGCCTCCGACTAGCGGGTAGCACAGATACGCAGTATTTT. It translates to CASSLRLAGSTDTQYF.

The J gene is TRBJ2-1, the V gene TRBV2; 14 bases map to TRBD2. Germline CDR1 is SNHLY and CDR2 is FYNNEI. This CDR3 contains 19 residues. Trimming cost V 5 bases and J 4 bases; bases outside gene matches: 13. The CDR3 DNA is TGTGCCAGCAGTTCGAGGGGACTAGCGGGAGTGGCGCCTTACAATGAGCAGTTCTTC. Its translation is CASSSRGLAGVAPYNEQFF.

The chain is built from TRBV3-1 (or the pseudogene TRBV3-2) and TRBJ1-4, with D tentatively TRBD1 (6 bases). Germline V CDR1 and CDR2: LGHDT, YNNKEL (reference sequence). There are 14 residues in the CDR3. Trimming removed 4 bases from V and 6 bases from J, with 12 bases in between. CDR3 bases: TGTGCCAGCAGCCTTAGGGGGGGGGATGAAAAACTGTTTTTT. Its protein product is CASSLRGGDEKLFF.

This clone was detected a few times. V is TRBV2 and J is TRBJ2-7; the match to TRBD2 covers 12 bases. Germline trimming cut 5 bases from V and 2 bases from J; bases unmatched to any gene: 1. Germline V gives CDR1 SNHLY, CDR2 FYNNEI. The CDR3 runs 14 residues. CDR3 sequence reads: CASSLAGGPYEQYF. As DNA, the CDR3 is TGTGCCAGCAGTCTAGCGGGGGGGCCCTACGAGCAGTACTTC.

CDR3 sequence: CASSLAGSRGNEQFF. Here the CDR3 DNA reads TGTGCCAGCAGCTTAGCGGGATCGAGGGGGAATGAGCAGTTCTTC. This chain joins TRBV7-6 and TRBJ2-1, with TRBD1 as a possible D gene (6 bases). Trimming removed 0 bases at V and 7 bases at J, with 13 bases between. CDR1 SGHVS and CDR2 FNYEAQ come from the germline V gene. The CDR3 runs 15 residues.

The rearrangement uses TRBV5-4 and TRBJ1-2, with D tentatively TRBD1 (6 bases). The length of the CDR3 is 16 residues. CDR1 is SGHNT and CDR2 is YYREEE in the germline V gene (reference sequence). V shed 0 bases and J shed 8 bases, with 20 bases lying between them. The CDR3 DNA sequence: TGTGCCAGCAGCTTGGCCGGAAGGCAGGGGAGGGACGGCTACACCTTC. This translates into CASSLAGRQGRDGYTF.

The J gene is TRBJ1-3, the V gene TRBV5-1; D uncertain. This CDR3 spans 15 amino acids. CDR1 and CDR2 from the germline V gene are SGHRS and YFSETQ. V was clipped by 0 bases and J by 0 bases, with 7 bases between them. The CDR3 sequence: CASSLDTSSGNTIYF. The CDR3 DNA is TGCGCCAGCAGCTTGGACACTAGCTCTGGAAACACCATATATTTT.